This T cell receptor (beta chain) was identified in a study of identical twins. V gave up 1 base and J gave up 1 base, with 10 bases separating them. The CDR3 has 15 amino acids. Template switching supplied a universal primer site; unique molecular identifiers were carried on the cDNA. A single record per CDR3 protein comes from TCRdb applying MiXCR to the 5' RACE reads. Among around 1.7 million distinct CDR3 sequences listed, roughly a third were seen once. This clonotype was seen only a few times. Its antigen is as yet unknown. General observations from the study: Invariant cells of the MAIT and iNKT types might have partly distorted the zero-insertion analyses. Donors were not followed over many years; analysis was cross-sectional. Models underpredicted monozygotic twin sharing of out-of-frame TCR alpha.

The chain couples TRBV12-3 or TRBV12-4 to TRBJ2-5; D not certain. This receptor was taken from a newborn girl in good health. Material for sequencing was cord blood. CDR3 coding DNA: TGTGCCAGCAGTTTAGGATCGAGTCTCCAAGAGACCCAGTACTTC. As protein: CASSLGSSLQETQYF.